Listed here is a single T cell receptor (beta chain). Mismatch with germline at one junction end may stem from a read error. The data belong to a study of blood T cell repertoires in COVID-19. As for the study in general: The United States, Italy and Spain were the sources of the acute and convalescent COVID-19 samples. PBMCs, B-cell-depleted T cells, or T cells were the source of the cDNA or gDNA that made up the material.

CDR3 length: 15 residues. Germline V gene sequence: CDR1 SGHRS, CDR2 YFSETQ. As handled by the study authors: Estimated nucleated cell counts came from reference gene primer amplification. Clones were read by immunoSEQ multiplex PCR, and TCRdb kept only the in-frame ones, dropping some. The DNA was the basis for D and trimming; V, J and clone size are from that table. The sample yields 90,000 to 100,000 clones, roughly 80% seen once. This clonotype was obtained from a man aged 55 to 70 with acute or convalescent COVID-19. What was sequenced was peripheral blood. This rearrangement joins TRBV5-1 to TRBJ2-7, with 7 positions matching TRBD1. Here the CDR3 reads CASTLGGQEQYEQYF. For the CDR3, the DNA is TGCGCCAGCACCTTGGGTGGACAGGAGCAATACGAGCAGTACTTC.